The clone carrying this TCR beta chain was recorded once. Antigen specificity is unknown. The data belong to a study of T cell repertoires and HLA-DP antigens. Whole-study context: Sorted CD137+CD4+ samples averaged 218.4 ng DNA; pre-culture CD4+ samples, 1,200 ng.

General study results and limits: Responder cells were total CD4+ cells with a HeLa antigen-presenting system. The CD4+ repertoire was not split into naive and memory.

Sequencing was performed with immunoSEQ multiplex PCR; in TCRdb, only in-frame clones are kept and a portion is missing. The data contain 55,000 to 80,000 clones, around 80% of them seen just once; the ten biggest clones take up about 1.6%. Untouched CD4+ T cells were isolated by negative selection, averaging about 98% purity. This TCR was recovered from a man in his 60s in good health and CMV-seronegative. The source material was CD4+ T cells from PBMCs.

CDR3 nucleotide sequence: TGTGCCAGCAGTGGAACAGGGAGGGGAAATCAGCCCCAGCATTTT. This gives the protein CASSGTGRGNQPQHF. The genes are TRBV27 and TRBJ1-5; D may be TRBD1 (6 bases). Germline loops: CDR1 MNHEY, CDR2 SMNVEV (reference sequence). The length of the CDR3 is 15 residues. V was shortened by 5 bases and J by 4 bases, with 15 bases between the two germline ends.